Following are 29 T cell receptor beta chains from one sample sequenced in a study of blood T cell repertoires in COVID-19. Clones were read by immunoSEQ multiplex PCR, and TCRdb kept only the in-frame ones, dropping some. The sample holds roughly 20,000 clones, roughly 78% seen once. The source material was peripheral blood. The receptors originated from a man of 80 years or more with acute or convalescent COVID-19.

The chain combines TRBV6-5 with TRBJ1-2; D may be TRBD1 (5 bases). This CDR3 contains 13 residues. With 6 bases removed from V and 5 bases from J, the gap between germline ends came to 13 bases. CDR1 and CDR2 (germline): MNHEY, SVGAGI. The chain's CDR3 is CASSATEKYGYTF. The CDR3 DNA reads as TGTGCCAGCAGCGCGACAGAGAAATATGGCTACACCTTC.

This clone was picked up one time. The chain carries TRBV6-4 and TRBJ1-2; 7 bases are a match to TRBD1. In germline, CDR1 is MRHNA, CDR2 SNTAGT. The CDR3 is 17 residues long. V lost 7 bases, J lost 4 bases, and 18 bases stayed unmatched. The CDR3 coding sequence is TGTGCCAGCAAGGAAAGCCCCGCGCCAGGGACAGCCTATGGCTACACCTTC. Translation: CASKESPAPGTAYGYTF.

The CDR3 sequence: CSVTGQFRVDQETQYF. CDR3 coding DNA: TGCAGCGTTACTGGGCAGTTCAGGGTAGACCAAGAGACCCAGTACTTC. The chain employs TRBV29-1 and TRBJ2-5; possible D gene TRBD1, 5 bases. The CDR3 is 16 residues long. V was trimmed by 5 bases and J by 0 bases, leaving 19 bases between them. The germline V gene has CDR1 SQVTM and CDR2 ANQGSEA.

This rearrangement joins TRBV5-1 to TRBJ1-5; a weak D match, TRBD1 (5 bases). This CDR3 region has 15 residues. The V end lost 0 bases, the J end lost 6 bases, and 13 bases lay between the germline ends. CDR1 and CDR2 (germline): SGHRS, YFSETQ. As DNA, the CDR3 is TGCGCCAGCAGCTTGGGAACAGGCGCGCGTCAGCCCCAGCATTTT. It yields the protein CASSLGTGARQPQHF.

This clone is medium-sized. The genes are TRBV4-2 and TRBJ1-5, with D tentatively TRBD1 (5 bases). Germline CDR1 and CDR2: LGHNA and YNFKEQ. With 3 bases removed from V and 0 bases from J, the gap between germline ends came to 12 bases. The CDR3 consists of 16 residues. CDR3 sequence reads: CASSQSGADSNQPQHF. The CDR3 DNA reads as TGTGCCAGCAGCCAGAGCGGGGCAGATAGCAATCAGCCCCAGCATTTT.

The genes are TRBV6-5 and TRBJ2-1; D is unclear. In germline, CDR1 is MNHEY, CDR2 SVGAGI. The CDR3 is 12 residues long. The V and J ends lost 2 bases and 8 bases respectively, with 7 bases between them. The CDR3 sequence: CASSYLGHEQFF. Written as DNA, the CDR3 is TGTGCCAGCAGTTACCTGGGCCATGAGCAGTTCTTC.

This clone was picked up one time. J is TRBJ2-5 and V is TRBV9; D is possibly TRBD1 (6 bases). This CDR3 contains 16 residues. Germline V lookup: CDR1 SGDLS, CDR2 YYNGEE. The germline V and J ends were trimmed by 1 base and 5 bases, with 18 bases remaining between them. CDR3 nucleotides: TGTGCCAGCAGCGTATCTGCCCAGGGGTTGGGGGAGACCCAGTACTTC. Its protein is CASSVSAQGLGETQYF.

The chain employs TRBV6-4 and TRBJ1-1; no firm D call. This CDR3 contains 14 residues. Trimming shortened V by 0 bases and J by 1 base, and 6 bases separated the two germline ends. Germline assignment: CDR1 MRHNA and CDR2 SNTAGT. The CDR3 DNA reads TGTGCCAGCAGTGACTCGGACTCGAACACTGAAGCTTTCTTT. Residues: CASSDSDSNTEAFF.

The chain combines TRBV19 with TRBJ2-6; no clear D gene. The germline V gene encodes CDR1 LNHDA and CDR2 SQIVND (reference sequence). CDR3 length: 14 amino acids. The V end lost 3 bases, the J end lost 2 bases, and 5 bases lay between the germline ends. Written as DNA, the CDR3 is TGTGCCAGTAGTATGCAGGCTGGGGCCAACGTCCTGACTTTC. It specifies CASSMQAGANVLTF.

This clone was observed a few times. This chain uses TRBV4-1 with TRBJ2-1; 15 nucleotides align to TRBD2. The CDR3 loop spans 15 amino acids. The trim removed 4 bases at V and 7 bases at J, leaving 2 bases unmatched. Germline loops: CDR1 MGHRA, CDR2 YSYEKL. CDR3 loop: CASSRTSGRGNEQFF. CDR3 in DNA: TGCGCCAGCAGCCGGACTAGCGGGAGGGGAAATGAGCAGTTCTTC.

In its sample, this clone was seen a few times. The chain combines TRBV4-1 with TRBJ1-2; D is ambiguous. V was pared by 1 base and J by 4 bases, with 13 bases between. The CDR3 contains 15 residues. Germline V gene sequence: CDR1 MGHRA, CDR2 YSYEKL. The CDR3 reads CASSQGAGGSYGYTF. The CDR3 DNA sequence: TGCGCCAGCAGCCAAGGGGCAGGAGGGTCCTATGGCTACACCTTC.

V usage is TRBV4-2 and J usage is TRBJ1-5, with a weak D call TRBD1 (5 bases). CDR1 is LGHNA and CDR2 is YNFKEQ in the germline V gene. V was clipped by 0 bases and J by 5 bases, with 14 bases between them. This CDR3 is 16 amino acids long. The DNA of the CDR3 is TGTGCCAGCAGCCAAGAGGGGCTGGGAGGGGATCAGCCCCAGCATTTT. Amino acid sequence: CASSQEGLGGDQPQHF.

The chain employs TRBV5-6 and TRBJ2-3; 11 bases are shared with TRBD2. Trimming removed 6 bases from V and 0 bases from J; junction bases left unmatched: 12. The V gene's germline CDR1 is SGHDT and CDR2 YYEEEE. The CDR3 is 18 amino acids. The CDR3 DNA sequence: TGTGCCAGCATCCCCCCGAGTAGCGGGAGGGATAGCACAGATACGCAGTATTTT. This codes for CASIPPSSGRDSTDTQYF.

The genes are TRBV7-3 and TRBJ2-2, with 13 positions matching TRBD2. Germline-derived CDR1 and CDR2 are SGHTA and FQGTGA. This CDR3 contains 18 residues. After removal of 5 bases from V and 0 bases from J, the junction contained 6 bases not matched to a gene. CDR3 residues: CASSTNGLAGANTGELFF. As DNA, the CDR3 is TGTGCCAGCAGCACAAACGGACTAGCGGGAGCGAACACCGGGGAGCTGTTTTTT.

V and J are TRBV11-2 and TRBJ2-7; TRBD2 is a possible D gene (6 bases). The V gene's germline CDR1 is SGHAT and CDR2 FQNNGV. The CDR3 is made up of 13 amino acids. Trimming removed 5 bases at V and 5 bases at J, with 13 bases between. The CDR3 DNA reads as TGTGCCAGCAGCCCTGTCGGAGGGCACGAGCAGTACGTC. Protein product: CASSPVGGHEQYV.

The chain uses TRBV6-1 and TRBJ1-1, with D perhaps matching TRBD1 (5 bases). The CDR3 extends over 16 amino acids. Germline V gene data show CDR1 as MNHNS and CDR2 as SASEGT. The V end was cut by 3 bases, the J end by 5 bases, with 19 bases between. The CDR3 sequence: CASSEAYGGVNTEAFF. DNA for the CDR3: TGTGCCAGCAGTGAGGCCTATGGGGGGGTTAATACTGAAGCTTTCTTT.

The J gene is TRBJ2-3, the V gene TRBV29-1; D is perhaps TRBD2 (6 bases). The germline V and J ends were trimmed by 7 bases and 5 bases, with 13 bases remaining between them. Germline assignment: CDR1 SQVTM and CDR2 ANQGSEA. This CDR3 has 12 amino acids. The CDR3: CSASVSGDTQYF. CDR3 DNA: TGCAGCGCCTCCGTTAGCGGAGATACGCAGTATTTT.

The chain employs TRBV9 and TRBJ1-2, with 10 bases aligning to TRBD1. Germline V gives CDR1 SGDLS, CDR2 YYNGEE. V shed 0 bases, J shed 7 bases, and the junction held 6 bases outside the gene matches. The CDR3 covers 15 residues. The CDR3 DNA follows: TGTGCCAGCAGCGTAGATGACAGGGGGCTAATTGGCTACACCTTC. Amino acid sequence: CASSVDDRGLIGYTF. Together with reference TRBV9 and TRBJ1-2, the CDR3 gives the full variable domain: DSGVTQTPKHLITATGQRVTLRCSPRSGDLSVYWYQQSLDQGLQFLIQYYNGEERAKGNILERFSAQQFPDLHSELNLSSLELGDSALYFCASSVDDRGLIGYTFGSGTRLTVV.

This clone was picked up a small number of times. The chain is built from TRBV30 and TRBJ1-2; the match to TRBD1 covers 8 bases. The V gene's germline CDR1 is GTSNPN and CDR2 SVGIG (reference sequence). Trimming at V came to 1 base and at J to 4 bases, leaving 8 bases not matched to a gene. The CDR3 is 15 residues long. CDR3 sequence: CAWSGPGQEIYGYTF. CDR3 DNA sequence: TGTGCCTGGAGTGGCCCGGGACAGGAAATCTATGGCTACACCTTC.

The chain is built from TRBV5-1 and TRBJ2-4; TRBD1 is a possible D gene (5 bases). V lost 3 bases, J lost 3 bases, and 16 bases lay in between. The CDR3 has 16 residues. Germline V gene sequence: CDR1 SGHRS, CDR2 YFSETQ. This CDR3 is CASSSGANWDKNIQYF. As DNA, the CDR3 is TGCGCCAGCAGCTCTGGGGCTAACTGGGACAAAAACATTCAGTACTTC.

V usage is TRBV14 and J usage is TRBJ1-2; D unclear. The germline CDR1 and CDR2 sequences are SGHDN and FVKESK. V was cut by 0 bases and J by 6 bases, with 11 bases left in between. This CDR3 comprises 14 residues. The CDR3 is CASSQETRLDGYTF. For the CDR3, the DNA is TGTGCCAGCAGCCAAGAAACCAGGCTGGATGGCTACACCTTC. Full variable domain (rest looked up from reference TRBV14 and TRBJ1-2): EAGVTQFPSHSVIEKGQTVTLRCDPISGHDNLYWYRRVMGKEIKFLLHFVKESKQDESGMPNNRFLAERTGGTYSTLKVQPAELEDSGVYFCASSQETRLDGYTFGSGTRLTVV.

The CDR3 sequence: CASRAPGQRNTEAFF. The CDR3, as DNA: TGCGCCAGCAGGGCTCCCGGACAGCGGAACACTGAAGCTTTCTTT. The chain carries TRBV5-1 and TRBJ1-1; tentatively, D is TRBD1 (6 bases). Deletions cut 5 bases from V and 1 base from J, with 15 bases between. In germline, CDR1 is SGHRS, CDR2 YFSETQ. The CDR3 contains 15 residues. The whole variable domain, remainder taken from reference TRBV5-1 and TRBJ1-1, is KAGVTQTPRYLIKTRGQQVTLSCSPISGHRSVSWYQQTPGQGLQFLFEYFSETQRNKGNFPGRFSGRQFSNSRSEMNVSTLELGDSALYLCASRAPGQRNTEAFFGQGTRLTVV.

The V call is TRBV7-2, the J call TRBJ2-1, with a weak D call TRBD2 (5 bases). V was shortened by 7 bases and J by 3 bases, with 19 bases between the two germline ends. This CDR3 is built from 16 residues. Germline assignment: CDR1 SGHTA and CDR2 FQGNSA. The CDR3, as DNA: TGTGCCAGCAACTTCGCTGCGGGTGGCGTCTACAATGAGCAGTTCTTC. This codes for CASNFAAGGVYNEQFF.

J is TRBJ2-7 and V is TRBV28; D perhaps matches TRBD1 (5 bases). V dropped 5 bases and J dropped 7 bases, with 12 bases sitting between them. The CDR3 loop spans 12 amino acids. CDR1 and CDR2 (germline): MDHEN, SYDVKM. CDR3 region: CASSPQVGEQYF. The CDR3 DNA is TGTGCCAGCAGTCCACAGGTGGGGGAGCAGTACTTC.

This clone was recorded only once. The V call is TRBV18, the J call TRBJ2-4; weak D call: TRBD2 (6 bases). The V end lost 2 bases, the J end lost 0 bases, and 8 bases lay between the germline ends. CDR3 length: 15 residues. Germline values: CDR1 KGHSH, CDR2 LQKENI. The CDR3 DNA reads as TGTGCCAGCTCACCAGCGGGACTAGCCAAAAACATTCAGTACTTC. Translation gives CASSPAGLAKNIQYF.

CDR3 bases: TGCGCCAGCAGCTTGGTAAGCGGGAGCCCCTACAATGAGCAGTTCTTC. Protein: CASSLVSGSPYNEQFF. The chain is built from TRBV5-1 and TRBJ2-1; TRBD2 matches 8 bases. This CDR3 spans 16 amino acids. Losses at the gene ends were 0 bases for V and 2 bases for J; bases not matched to a gene: 4. The germline V gene has CDR1 SGHRS and CDR2 YFSETQ.

As DNA, the CDR3 is TGTGCCAGCAGCTTAAGCTGGGACACGGCCAAAAACATTCAGTACTTC. Translation: CASSLSWDTAKNIQYF. V and J are TRBV11-1 and TRBJ2-4, with D possibly matching TRBD1 (6 bases). CDR1 is SGHAT and CDR2 is FQDESV in the germline V gene (reference sequence). Trimming removed 2 bases from V and 1 base from J, with 12 bases in between. The CDR3 is 16 residues long.

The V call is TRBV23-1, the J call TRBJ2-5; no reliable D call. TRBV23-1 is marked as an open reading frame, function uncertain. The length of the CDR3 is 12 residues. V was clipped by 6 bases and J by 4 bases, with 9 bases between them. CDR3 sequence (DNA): TGCGCCAGCAGGCCCTTGCGAGAGACCCAGTACTTC. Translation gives CASRPLRETQYF.

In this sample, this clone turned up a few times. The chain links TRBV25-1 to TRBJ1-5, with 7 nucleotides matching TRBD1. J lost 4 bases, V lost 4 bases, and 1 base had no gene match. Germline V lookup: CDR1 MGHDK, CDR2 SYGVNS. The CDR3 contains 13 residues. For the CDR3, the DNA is TGTGCCAGCAGTGCGGGACAGAATCAGCCCCAGCATTTT. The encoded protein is CASSAGQNQPQHF. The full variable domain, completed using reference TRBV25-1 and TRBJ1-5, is EADIYQTPRYLVIGTGKKITLECSQTMGHDKMYWYQQDPGMELHLIHYSYGVNSTEKGDLSSESTVSRIRTEHFPLTLESARPSHTSQYLCASSAGQNQPQHFGDGTRLSIL.